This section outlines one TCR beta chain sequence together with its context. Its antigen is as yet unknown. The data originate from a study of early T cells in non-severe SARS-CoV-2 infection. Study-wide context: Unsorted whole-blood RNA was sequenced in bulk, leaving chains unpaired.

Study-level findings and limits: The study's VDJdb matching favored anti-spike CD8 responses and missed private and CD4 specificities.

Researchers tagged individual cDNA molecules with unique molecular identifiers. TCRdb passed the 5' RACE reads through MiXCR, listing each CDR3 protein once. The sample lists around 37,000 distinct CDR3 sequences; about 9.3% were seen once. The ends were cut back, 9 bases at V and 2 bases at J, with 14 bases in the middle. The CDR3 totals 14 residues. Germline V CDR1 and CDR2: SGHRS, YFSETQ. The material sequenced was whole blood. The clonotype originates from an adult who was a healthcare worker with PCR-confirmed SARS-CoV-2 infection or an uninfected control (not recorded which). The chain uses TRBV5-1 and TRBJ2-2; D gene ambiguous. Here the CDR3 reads CATSEQSNTGELFF. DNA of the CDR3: TGCGCCACCTCCGAACAATCAAACACCGGGGAGCTGTTTTTT.